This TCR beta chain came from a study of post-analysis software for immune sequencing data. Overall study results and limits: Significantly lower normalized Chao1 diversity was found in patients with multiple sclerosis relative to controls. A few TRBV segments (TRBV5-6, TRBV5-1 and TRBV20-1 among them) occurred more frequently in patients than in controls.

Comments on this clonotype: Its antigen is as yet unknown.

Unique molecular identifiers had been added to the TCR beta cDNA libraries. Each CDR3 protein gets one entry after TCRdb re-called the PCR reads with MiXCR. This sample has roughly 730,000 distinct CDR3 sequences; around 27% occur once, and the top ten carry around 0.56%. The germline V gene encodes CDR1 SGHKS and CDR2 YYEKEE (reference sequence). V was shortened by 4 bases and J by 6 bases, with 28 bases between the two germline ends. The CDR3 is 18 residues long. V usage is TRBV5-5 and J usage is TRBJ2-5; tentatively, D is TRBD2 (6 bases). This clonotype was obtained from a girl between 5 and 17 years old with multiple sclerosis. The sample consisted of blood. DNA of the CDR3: TGTGCCAGCAGCCTGGGGGGTGCAGGGCCATCCGGAAAAAAGACCCAGTACTTC. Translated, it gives CASSLGGAGPSGKKTQYF. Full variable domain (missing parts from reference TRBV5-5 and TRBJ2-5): DAGVTQSPTHLIKTRGQQVTLRCSPISGHKSVSWYQQVLGQGPQFIFQYYEKEERGRGNFPDRFSARQFPNYSSELNVNALLLGDSALYLCASSLGGAGPSGKKTQYFGPGTRLLVL.